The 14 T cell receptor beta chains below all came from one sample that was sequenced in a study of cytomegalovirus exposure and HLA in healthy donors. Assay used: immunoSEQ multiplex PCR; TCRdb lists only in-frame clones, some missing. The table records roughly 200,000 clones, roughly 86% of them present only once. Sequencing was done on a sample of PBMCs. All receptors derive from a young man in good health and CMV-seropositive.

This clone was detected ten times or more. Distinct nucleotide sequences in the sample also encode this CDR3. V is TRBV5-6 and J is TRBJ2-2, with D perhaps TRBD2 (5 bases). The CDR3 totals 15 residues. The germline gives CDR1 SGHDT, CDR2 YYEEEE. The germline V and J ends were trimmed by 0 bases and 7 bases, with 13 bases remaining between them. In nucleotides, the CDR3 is TGTGCCAGCAGCTTGGTAGAGGGTATGAACGGGGAGCTGTTTTTT. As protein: CASSLVEGMNGELFF.

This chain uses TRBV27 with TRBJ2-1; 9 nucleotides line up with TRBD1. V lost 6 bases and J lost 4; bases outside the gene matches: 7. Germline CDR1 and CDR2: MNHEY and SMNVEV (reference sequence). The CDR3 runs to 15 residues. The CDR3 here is CASSLGTGRYNEQFF. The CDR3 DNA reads TGTGCCAGCAGCCTCGGGACAGGGAGATACAATGAGCAGTTCTTC.

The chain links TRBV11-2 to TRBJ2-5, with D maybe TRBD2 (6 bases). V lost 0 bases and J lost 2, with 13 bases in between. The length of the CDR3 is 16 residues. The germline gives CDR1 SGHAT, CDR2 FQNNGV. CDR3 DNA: TGTGCCAGCAGCTTAGACCCCGCGGGGATGCAAGAGACCCAGTACTTC. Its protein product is CASSLDPAGMQETQYF.

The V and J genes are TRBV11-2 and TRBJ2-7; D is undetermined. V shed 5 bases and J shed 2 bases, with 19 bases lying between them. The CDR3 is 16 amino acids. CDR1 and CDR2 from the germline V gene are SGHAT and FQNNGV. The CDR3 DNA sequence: TGTGCCAGCAGCCCCCTAGGTGGGGTGGGCGCCTACGAGCAGTACTTC. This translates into CASSPLGGVGAYEQYF. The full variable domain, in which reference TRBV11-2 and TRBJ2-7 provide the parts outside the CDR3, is EAGVAQSPRYKIIEKRQSVAFWCNPISGHATLYWYQQILGQGPKLLIQFQNNGVVDDSQLPKDRFSAERLKGVDSTLKIQPAKLEDSAVYLCASSPLGGVGAYEQYFGPGTRLTVT.

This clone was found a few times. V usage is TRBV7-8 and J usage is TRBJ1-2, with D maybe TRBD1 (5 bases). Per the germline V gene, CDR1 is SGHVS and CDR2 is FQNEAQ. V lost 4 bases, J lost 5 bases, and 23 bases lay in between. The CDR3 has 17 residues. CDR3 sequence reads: CASSSYRFPGRGYGYTF. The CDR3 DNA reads TGTGCCAGCAGCTCCTACCGCTTCCCGGGGCGAGGGTATGGCTACACCTTC.

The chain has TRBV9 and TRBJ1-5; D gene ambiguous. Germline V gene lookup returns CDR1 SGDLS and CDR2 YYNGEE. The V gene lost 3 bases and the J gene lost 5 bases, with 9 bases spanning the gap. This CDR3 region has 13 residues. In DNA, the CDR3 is TGTGCCAGCAGCGGGAGAACGGATCAGCCCCAGCATTTT. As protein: CASSGRTDQPQHF.

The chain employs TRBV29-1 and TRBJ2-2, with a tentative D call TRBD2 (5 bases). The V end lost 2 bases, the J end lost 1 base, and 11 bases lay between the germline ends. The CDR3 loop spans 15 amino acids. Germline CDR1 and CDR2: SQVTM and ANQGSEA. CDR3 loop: CSVEMAGLNTGELFF. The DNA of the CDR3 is TGCAGCGTTGAAATGGCAGGACTGAACACCGGGGAGCTGTTTTTT.

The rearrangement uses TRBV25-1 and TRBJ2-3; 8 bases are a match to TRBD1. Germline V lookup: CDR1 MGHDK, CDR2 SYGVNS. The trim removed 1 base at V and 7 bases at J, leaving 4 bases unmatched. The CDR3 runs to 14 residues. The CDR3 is CASSESGGAHTQYF. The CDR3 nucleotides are TGTGCCAGCAGTGAATCAGGGGGCGCACATACGCAGTATTTT.

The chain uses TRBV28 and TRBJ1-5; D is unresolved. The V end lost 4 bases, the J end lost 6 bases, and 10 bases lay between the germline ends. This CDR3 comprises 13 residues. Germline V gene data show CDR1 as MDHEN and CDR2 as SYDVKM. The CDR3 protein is CASSSGVGQPQHF. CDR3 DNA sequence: TGTGCCAGCAGTTCGGGAGTGGGTCAGCCCCAGCATTTT.

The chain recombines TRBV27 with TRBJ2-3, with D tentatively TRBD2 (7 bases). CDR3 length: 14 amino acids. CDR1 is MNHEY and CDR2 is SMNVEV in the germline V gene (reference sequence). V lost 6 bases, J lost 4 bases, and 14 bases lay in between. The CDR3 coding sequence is TGTGCCAGCAGCAGCCGGGGGGCATCAGATACGCAGTATTTT. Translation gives CASSSRGASDTQYF.

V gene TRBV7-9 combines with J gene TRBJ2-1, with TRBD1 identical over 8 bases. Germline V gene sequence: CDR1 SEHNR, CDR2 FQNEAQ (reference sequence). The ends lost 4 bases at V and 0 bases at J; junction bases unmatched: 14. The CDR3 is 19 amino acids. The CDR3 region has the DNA TGTGCCAGCAGCTCACCCCCGGACAGGGACCCTGCCTCCTACAATGAGCAGTTCTTC. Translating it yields CASSSPPDRDPASYNEQFF.

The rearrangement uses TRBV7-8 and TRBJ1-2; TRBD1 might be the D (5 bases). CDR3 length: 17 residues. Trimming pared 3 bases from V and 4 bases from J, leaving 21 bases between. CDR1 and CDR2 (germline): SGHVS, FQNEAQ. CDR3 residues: CASSFRSRGAEGYGYTF. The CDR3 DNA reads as TGTGCCAGCAGCTTTCGTAGTCGAGGGGCAGAAGGCTATGGCTACACCTTC.

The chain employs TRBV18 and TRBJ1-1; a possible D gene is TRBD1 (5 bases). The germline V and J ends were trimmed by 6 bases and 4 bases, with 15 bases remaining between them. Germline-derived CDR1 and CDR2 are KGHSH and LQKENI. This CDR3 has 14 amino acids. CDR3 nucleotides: TGTGCCAGCTCCCCCATGGGGCCAGGCACTGAAGCTTTCTTT. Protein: CASSPMGPGTEAFF.

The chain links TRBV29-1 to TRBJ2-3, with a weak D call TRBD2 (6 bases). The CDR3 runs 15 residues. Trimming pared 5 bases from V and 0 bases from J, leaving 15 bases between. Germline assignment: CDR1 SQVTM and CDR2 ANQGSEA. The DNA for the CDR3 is TGCAGCGTTCCCGGGACTTTCACTAGCACAGATACGCAGTATTTT. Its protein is CSVPGTFTSTDTQYF.